This T cell receptor beta chain emerged from a study of blood T cell repertoires in COVID-19. Study overall: There were acute and convalescent COVID-19 samples, and they came from the United States, Italy and Spain. Sources were T cells, B-cell-depleted T cells, or PBMCs; the material itself was cDNA or gDNA.

Per the original methods: It was from reference gene primer amplification that nucleated cell counts were estimated. This table comes from immunoSEQ multiplex PCR, and its TCRdb copy is limited to in-frame clones, with some not included. V, J and clone size reflect that table, while D and trimming were determined from the DNA. The sample includes 110,000 to 150,000 clones, approximately 82% of them seen just once. This CDR3 has 18 amino acids. Germline values: CDR1 SNHLY, CDR2 FYNNEI. Trimming cost V 1 base and J 6 bases, with 23 bases left between them. This clone was picked up one time. Material for sequencing was peripheral blood. This receptor was obtained from a man aged 60 to 69 with active or convalescent COVID-19. The chain has TRBV2 and TRBJ2-3, with TRBD1 as a possible D gene (6 bases). The CDR3 sequence is CASSEDLAPVQGGDTQYF. The CDR3 region has the DNA TGTGCCAGCAGTGAAGATCTCGCCCCGGTACAGGGCGGCGATACGCAGTATTTT. The full variable domain, with the rest looked up from reference TRBV2 and TRBJ2-3, is EPEVTQTPSHQVTQMGQEVILRCVPISNHLYFYWYRQILGQKVEFLVSFYNNEISEKSEIFDDQFSVERPDGSNFTLKIRSTKLEDSAMYFCASSEDLAPVQGGDTQYFGPGTRLTVL.